These 10 T cell receptor beta chains originate from one sample sequenced in a study of T cells after posttransplantation cyclophosphamide. Method: immunoSEQ multiplex PCR; TCRdb's copy keeps in-frame clones and lacks some. The table records several thousand clones, 1.5% to 2% of them present only once. Busulfan-fludarabine conditioning, marrow transplant, and cyclophosphamide on days +3 and +4 were administered. Sample: PBMCs, taken just over 240 days after a stem cell transplant with posttransplant cyclophosphamide. The receptors stem from a young adult male patient who received an allogeneic stem cell transplant from a related donor, was CMV-positive, and had no GVHD. Some of the T cells might come from the graft donor.

This clone showed up just a few times. The chain couples TRBV5-4 to TRBJ2-7; a possible D gene is TRBD1 (6 bases). The CDR3 spans 14 residues. CDR1 SGHNT and CDR2 YYREEE come from the germline V gene (reference sequence). V lost 0 bases to trimming and J lost 6 bases, with 13 bases between them. The DNA of the CDR3 is TGTGCCAGCAGCTTGGCAGGGGAGTCTCCCGAGCAGTACTTC. Translated, it gives CASSLAGESPEQYF.

V usage is TRBV18 and J usage is TRBJ1-5; a possible D gene is TRBD1 (6 bases). Germline lookup yields CDR1 KGHSH and CDR2 LQKENI. The CDR3 is 15 residues long. V was shortened by 3 bases and J by 3 bases, with 12 bases between the two germline ends. The chain's CDR3 is CASSPAHRDNQPQHF. Here the CDR3 DNA reads TGTGCCAGCTCACCCGCCCACAGGGACAATCAGCCCCAGCATTTT.

This rearrangement joins TRBV10-2 to TRBJ2-7, with 9 bases that match TRBD2. V lost 3 bases and J lost 1; bases outside the gene matches: 10. The CDR3 length is 17 residues. Germline loops: CDR1 WSHSY, CDR2 SAAADI. The CDR3 region is CASSESGGRGGSYEQYF. CDR3 bases: TGCGCCAGCAGTGAAAGCGGGGGGAGAGGGGGGTCCTACGAGCAGTACTTC.

In this sample, this clone turned up a few times. The gene calls are TRBV18 and TRBJ2-5; D is possibly TRBD2 (5 bases). From germline, CDR1 is KGHSH and CDR2 LQKENI. The CDR3 extends over 13 amino acids. Trimming took 4 bases from V and 2 from J, leaving 8 bases between them. DNA of the CDR3: TGTGCCAGCTCACTAGGACTGCAAGAGACCCAGTACTTC. Translating gives CASSLGLQETQYF.

The V and J genes are TRBV5-1 and TRBJ2-1; TRBD2 aligns across 14 bases. The CDR3 is 19 residues long. Per germline, CDR1 SGHRS and CDR2 YFSETQ. J lost 4 bases, V lost 2 bases, and 11 bases had no gene match. The CDR3 spells CASSFEPGLAGARYNEQFF. The CDR3 DNA sequence: TGCGCCAGCAGCTTTGAACCGGGACTAGCGGGGGCGAGGTACAATGAGCAGTTCTTC.

As concerns this clone: This specimen includes other DNA sequences encoding the same CDR3. The rearrangement uses TRBV4-1 and TRBJ2-4; tentatively, D is TRBD2 (6 bases). The CDR3 is 13 amino acids. V lost 3 bases and J lost 8, with 11 bases in between. Germline CDR1 is MGHRA and CDR2 is YSYEKL. CDR3 DNA sequence: TGCGCCAGCAGCCACCCGGGAGACGACATTCAGTACTTC. Residues: CASSHPGDDIQYF.

This clone was counted only a few times. The J gene is TRBJ2-5, the V gene TRBV7-8; 9 positions agree with TRBD2. V was pared by 7 bases and J by 2 bases, with 14 bases of the junction left unmatched. Looked up from germline, CDR1 is SGHVS and CDR2 is FQNEAQ. The CDR3 spans 17 residues. The CDR3: CASTLLTGGGAQETQYF. DNA for the CDR3: TGTGCCAGCACCCTATTAACTGGCGGGGGGGCACAAGAGACCCAGTACTTC.

The gene calls are TRBV6-5 and TRBJ1-5; D may be TRBD1 (5 bases). CDR3 length: 15 amino acids. V shed 5 bases and J shed 6 bases, with 17 bases lying between them. Germline assignment: CDR1 MNHEY and CDR2 SVGAGI. CDR3 nucleotides: TGTGCCAGCAGTCCGGACACCCTAACGACTCAGCCCCAGCATTTT. This encodes CASSPDTLTTQPQHF.

The chain carries TRBV11-1 and TRBJ2-3; a possible D gene is TRBD2 (6 bases). Trimming shortened V by 5 bases and J by 7 bases, and 28 bases separated the two germline ends. The germline V gene encodes CDR1 SGHAT and CDR2 FQDESV (reference sequence). The CDR3 covers 18 residues. Here the CDR3 DNA reads TGTGCCAGCAGCCCTAAGGAGGGAAACAGCCAGGGTGTGAATACGCAGTATTTT. This sequence encodes CASSPKEGNSQGVNTQYF.

The rearrangement links TRBV14 to TRBJ1-2; a weak D match, TRBD1 (6 bases). The CDR3 extends over 16 amino acids. Germline V gene lookup returns CDR1 SGHDN and CDR2 FVKESK. V lost 4 bases, J lost 8 bases, and 23 bases lay in between. The CDR3 reads CASSPLQGKRLVGYTF. In DNA, the CDR3 is TGTGCCAGCAGCCCATTACAGGGTAAAAGACTCGTGGGCTACACCTTC.